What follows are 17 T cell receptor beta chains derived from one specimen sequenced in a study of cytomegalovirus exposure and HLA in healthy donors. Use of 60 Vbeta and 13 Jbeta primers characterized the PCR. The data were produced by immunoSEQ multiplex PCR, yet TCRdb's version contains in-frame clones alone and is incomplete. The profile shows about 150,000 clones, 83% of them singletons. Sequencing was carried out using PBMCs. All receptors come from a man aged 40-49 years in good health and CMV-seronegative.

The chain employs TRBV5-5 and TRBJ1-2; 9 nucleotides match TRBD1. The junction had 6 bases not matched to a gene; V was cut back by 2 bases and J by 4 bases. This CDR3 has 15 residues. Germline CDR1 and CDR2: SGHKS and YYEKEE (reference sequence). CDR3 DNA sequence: TGTGCCAGCAGCTTCGGGACAGGGCTAGGCTATGGCTACACCTTC. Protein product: CASSFGTGLGYGYTF.

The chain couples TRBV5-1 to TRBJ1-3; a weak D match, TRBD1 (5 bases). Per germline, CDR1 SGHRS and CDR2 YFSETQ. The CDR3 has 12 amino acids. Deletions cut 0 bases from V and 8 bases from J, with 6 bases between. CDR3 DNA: TGCGCCAGCAGCTTGGAAGGGGACACCATATATTTT. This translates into CASSLEGDTIYF.

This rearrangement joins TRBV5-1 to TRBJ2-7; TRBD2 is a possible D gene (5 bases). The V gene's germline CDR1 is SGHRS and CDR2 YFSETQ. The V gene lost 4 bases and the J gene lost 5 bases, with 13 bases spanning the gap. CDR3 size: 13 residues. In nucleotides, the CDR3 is TGCGCCAGCAGCCTGCGTCGAGGGCACGAGCAGTACTTC. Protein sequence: CASSLRRGHEQYF.

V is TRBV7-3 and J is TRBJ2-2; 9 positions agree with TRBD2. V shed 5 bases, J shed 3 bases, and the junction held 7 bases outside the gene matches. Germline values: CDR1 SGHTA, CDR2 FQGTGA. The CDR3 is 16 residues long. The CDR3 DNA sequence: TGTGCCAGCAGCCCCCCTGGCGGGAGGGACACCGGGGAGCTGTTTTTT. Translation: CASSPPGGRDTGELFF. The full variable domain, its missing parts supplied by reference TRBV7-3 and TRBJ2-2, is GAGVSQTPSNKVTEKGKYVELRCDPISGHTALYWYRQSLGQGPEFLIYFQGTGAADDSGLPNDRFFAVRPEGSVSTLKIQRTERGDSAVYLCASSPPGGRDTGELFFGEGSRLTVL.

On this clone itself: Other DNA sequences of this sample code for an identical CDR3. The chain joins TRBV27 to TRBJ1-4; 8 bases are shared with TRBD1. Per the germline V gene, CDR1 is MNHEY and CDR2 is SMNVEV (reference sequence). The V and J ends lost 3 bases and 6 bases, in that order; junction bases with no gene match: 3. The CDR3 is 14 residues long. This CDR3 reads CASSFHRGDEKLFF. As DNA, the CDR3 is TGTGCCAGCAGTTTTCACAGGGGGGATGAAAAACTGTTTTTT.

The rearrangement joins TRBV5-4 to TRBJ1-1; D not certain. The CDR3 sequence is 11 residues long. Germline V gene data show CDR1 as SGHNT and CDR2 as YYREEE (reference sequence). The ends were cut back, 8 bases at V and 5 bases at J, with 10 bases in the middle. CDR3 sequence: CASVGGTEAFF. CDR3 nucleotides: TGTGCCAGTGTGGGAGGAACTGAAGCTTTCTTT.

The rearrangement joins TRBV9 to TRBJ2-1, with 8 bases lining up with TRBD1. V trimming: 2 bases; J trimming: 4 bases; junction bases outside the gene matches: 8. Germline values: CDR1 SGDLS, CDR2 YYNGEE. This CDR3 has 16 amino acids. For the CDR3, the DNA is TGTGCCAGCAGCGTCGCCGGGACAGGCGGTTACAATGAGCAGTTCTTC. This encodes CASSVAGTGGYNEQFF.

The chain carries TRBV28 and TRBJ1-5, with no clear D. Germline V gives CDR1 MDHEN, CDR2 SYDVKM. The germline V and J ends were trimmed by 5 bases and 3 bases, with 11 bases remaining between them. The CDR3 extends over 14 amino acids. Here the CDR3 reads CASSKQGVNQPQHF. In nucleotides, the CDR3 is TGTGCCAGCAGTAAACAAGGAGTCAATCAGCCCCAGCATTTT.

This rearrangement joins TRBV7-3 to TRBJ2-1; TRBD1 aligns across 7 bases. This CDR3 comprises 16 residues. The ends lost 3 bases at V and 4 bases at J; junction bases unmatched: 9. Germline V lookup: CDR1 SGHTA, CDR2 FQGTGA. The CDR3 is CASSLSTGDLYNEQFF. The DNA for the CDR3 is TGTGCCAGCAGCTTGAGCACAGGGGACCTTTACAATGAGCAGTTCTTC.

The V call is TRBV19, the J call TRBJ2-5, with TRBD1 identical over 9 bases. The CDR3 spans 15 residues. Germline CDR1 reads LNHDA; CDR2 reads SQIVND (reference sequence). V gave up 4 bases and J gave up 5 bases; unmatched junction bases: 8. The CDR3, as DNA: TGTGCCAGTAGTAAAAACCGGGACAGGGAGGAGACCCAGTACTTC. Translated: CASSKNRDREETQYF.

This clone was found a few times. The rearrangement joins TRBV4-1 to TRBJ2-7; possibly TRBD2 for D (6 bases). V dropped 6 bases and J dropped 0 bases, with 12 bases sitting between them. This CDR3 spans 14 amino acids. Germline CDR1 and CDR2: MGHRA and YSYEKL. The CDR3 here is CASSSGTVSYEQYF. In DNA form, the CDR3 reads TGCGCCAGCAGTTCAGGGACTGTCTCCTACGAGCAGTACTTC.

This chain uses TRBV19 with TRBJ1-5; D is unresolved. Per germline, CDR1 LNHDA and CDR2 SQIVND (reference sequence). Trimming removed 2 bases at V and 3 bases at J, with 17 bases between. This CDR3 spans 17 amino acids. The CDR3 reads CASSIWRVRGANQPQHF. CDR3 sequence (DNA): TGTGCCAGTAGTATATGGAGAGTGCGGGGTGCCAATCAGCCCCAGCATTTT.

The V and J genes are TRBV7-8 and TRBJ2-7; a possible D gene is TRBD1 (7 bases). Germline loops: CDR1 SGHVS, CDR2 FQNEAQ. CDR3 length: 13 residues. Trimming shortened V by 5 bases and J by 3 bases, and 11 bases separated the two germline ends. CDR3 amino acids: CASSGRDSYEQYF. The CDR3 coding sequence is TGTGCCAGCAGCGGGCGGGACAGCTACGAGCAGTACTTC. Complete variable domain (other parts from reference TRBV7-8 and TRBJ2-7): GAGVSQSPRYKVAKRGQDVALRCDPISGHVSLFWYQQALGQGPEFLTYFQNEAQLDKSGLPSDRFFAERPEGSVSTLKIQRTQQEDSAVYLCASSGRDSYEQYFGPGTRLTVT.

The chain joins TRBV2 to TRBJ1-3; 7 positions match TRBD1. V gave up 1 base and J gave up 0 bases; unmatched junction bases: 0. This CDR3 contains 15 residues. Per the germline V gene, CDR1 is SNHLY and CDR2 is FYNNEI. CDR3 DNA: TGTGCCAGCAGTGAAGGGGACAGCTCTGGAAACACCATATATTTT. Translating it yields CASSEGDSSGNTIYF.

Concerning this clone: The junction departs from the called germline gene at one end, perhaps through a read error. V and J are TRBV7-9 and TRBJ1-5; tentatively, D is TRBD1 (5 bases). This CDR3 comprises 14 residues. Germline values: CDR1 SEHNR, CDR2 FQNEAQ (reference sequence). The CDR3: CSSSLPGLNQPQHF. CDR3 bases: TGTTCCAGCAGCCTCCCGGGACTCAATCAGCCCCAGCATTTT.

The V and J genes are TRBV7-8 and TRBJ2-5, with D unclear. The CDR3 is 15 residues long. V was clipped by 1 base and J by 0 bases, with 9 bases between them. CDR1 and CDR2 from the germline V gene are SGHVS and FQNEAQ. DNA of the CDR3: TGTGCCAGCAGCTTAGTCCTCAGATACCAAGAGACCCAGTACTTC. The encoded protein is CASSLVLRYQETQYF.

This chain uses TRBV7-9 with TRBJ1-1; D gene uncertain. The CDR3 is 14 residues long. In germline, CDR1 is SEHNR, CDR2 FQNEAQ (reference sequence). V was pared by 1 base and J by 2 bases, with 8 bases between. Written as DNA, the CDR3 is TGTGCCAGCAGCTTAGAGCCAAGTAACACTGAAGCTTTCTTT. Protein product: CASSLEPSNTEAFF.